This T cell receptor (beta chain) came from a study of blood T cell repertoires in COVID-19. Across the study: The origin of the acute and convalescent COVID-19 samples was the United States, Italy and Spain. Sample material is recorded as cDNA or gDNA derived from T cells, B-cell-depleted T cells, or PBMCs.

In the authors' methods: Reference gene primer amplification gave estimated nucleated cell counts. Generated by immunoSEQ multiplex PCR, the TCRdb table keeps only in-frame clones and is missing some. V, J and clone size are taken as reported in that table, and D and trimming were inferred from the DNA itself. The table has 250,000 to 350,000 clones, around 90% seen once. Self-reported history from a screening survey and questionnaire set each donor's cohort. The sample taken for sequencing was PBMCs or T cells enriched from blood (not recorded which). The TCR was taken from a woman aged 18-29 years with acute COVID-19.

The CDR3 loop reads CASSAQGTGGYTF. The CDR3 bases are TGCGCCAGCAGCGCACAGGGGACGGGGGGCTACACCTTC. The J gene is TRBJ1-2, the V gene TRBV5-1; 7 positions agree with TRBD1. The CDR3 covers 13 residues. Per the germline V gene, CDR1 is SGHRS and CDR2 is YFSETQ. The V and J ends lost 4 bases and 8 bases, in that order; junction bases with no gene match: 8.